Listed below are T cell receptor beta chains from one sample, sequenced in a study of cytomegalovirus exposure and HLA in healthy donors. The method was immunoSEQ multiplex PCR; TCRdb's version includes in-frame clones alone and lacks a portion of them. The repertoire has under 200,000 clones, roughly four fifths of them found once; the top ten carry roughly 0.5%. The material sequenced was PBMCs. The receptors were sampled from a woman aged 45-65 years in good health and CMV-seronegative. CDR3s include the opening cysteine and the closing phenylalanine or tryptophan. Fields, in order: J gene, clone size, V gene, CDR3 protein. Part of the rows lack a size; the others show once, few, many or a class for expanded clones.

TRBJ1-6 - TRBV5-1 CASSLNGQGGSPLHF
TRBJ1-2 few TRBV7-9 CASSPGQGPFYGYTF
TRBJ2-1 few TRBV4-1 CASSQDQPILRNEQFF
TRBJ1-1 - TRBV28 CASSLRYRNTEAFF
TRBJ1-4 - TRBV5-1 CASSPGWPNEKLFF
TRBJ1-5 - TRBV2 CASSELSTNRNNQPQHF
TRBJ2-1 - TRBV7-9 CASSLQGYEQFF
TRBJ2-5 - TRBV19 CASSSQKGQKETQYF
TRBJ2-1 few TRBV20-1 CSARKEEQFF
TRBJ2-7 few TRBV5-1 CASTSGAGAYEQYF
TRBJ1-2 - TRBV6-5 CASSEGDIYGYTF
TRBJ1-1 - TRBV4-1 CASSQEGVTEAFF
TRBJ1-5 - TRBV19 CASSSPQGAIQPQHF
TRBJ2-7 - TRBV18 CASSPTGVPVSHEQYF
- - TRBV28 CASSASSGPPSYEQYF
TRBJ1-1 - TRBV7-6 CASSLRGYTEAFF
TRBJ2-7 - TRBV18 CASSPRSGSSYEQYF
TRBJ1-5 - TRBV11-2 CASRAGRNQPQHF
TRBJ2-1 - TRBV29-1 CSVEVTDRGFGNEQFF
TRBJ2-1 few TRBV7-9 CASSTSGRANNEQFF
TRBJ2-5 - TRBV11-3 CASSLGRLASVETQYF
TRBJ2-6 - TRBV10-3 CAISDPAGQGSGANVLTF
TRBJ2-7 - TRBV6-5 CASSYSSGTGVYEQYF
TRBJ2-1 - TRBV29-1 CSTRAGGSYNEQFF
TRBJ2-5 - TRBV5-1 CASSLPGGSEETQYF
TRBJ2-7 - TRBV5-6 CASSLKHRVMAYEQYF
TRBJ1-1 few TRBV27 CASSLGTGNTEAFF
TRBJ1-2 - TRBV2 CASRESRGQDGYTF
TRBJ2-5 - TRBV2 CASSLLAGHQETQYF
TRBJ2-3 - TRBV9 CASSAEGGQRLGTDTQYF
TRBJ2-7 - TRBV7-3 CASSSDRVGEQYF
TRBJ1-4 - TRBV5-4 CASSPIVGTAAGKLFF
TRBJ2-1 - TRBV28 CASQGQGGYNEQFF
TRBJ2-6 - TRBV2 CASSLGAGANVLTF
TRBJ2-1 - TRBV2 CASSRVNEQFF
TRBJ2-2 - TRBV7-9 CASSLTSGTGELFF
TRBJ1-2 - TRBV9 CASSVETPNYGYTF
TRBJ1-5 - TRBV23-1 CASSQDRTPSNQPQHF
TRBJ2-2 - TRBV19 CASSTHGTRNTGELFF
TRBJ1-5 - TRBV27 CASSLPGQGTVSNQPQHF
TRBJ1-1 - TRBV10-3 CAITPSPSNTQNTEAFF